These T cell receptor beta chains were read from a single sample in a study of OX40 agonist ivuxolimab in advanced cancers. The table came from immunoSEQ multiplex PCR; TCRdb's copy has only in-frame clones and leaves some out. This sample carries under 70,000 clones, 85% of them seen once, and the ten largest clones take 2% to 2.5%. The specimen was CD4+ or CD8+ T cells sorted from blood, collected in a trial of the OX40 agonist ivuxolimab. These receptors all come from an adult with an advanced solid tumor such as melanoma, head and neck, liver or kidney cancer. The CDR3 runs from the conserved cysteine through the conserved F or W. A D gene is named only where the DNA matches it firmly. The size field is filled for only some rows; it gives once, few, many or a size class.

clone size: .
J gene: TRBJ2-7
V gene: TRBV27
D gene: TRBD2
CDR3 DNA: TGTGCCAGCCCTCCCGGGACTAGCGGGGGCGAGCAGTACTTC
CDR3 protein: CASPPGTSGGEQYF

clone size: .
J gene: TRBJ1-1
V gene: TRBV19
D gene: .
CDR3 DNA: TGTGCCAGTAGTATAGCCGCGGGGGGCACTGAAGCTTTCTTT
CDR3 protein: CASSIAAGGTEAFF

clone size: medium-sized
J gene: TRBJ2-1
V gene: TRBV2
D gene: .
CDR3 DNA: TGTGCCAGCAGAGTACGGTCCGAAAATGAGCAGTTCTTC
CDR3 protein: CASRVRSENEQFF

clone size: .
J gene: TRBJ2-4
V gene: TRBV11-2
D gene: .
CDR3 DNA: TGTGCCAGCAGCGACGGACTAGCCAAAAACATTCAGTACTTC
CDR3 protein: CASSDGLAKNIQYF

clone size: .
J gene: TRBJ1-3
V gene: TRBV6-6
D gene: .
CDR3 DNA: TGTGCCAGCATTGACAGTGGGTTCTCCTCTGGAAACACCATATATTTT
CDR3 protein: CASIDSGFSSGNTIYF

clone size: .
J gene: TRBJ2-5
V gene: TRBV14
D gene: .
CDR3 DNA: TGTGCCAGCAGCCGGGCTAGCTGGGAAGAGACCCAGTACTTC
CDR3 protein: CASSRASWEETQYF

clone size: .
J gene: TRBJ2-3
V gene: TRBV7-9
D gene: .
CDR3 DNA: TGTGCCAGCAGCTTAAGAGCAGGGCTAAGCACAGATACGCAGTATTTT
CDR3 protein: CASSLRAGLSTDTQYF

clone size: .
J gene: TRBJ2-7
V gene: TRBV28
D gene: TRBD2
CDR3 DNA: TGTGCCAGCAGTTTAGGAGGCGGGAGGGGGTACGAGCAGTACTTC
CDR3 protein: CASSLGGGRGYEQYF

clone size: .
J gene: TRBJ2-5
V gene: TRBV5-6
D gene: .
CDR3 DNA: TGTGCCAGCAGCTTGGCTGCGGGGACCCAGTACTTC
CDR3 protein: CASSLAAGTQYF

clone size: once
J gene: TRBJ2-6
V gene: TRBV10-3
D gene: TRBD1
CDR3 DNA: TGTGCCATTCAGGGGGCCTCTGGGGCCAACGTCCTGACTTTC
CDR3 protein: CAIQGASGANVLTF

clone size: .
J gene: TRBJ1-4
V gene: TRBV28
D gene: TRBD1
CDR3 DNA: TGTGCCAGCAGTTTGGGACAGGGTTATGGAAAACTGTTTTTT
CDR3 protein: CASSLGQGYGKLFF

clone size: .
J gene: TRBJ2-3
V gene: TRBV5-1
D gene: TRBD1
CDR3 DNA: TGCGCCAGCAGCTGGACAGGTGGCACAGATACGCAGTATTTT
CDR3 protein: CASSWTGGTDTQYF

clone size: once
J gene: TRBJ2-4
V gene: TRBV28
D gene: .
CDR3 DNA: TGTGCCAGCAGCTCGGCAGGCGAAGCCAAAAACATTCAGTACTTC
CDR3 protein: CASSSAGEAKNIQYF

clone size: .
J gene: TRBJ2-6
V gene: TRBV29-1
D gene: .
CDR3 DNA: TGCAGCGGGCGGGGCCCAGGGGCCAACGTCCTGACTTTC
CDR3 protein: CSGRGPGANVLTF

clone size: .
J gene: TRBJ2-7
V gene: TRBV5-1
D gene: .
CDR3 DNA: TGCGCCAGCAGCTTTCTTGGGGGTGTTAACTACGAGCAGTACTTC
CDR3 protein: CASSFLGGVNYEQYF

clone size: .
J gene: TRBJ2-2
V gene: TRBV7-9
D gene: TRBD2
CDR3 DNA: TGTGCCCCCCGGGGGGAGACCGGGGAGCTGTTTTTT
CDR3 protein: CAPRGETGELFF

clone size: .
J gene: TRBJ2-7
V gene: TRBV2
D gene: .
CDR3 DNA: TGTGCCAGCAGTGGCAGGGCCCCCTACGAGCAGTACTTC
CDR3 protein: CASSGRAPYEQYF

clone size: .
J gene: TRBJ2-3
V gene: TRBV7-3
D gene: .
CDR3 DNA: TGTGCCAGCAGCCCAACTCCGGGCGAGTCCGATACGCAGTATTTT
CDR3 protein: CASSPTPGESDTQYF

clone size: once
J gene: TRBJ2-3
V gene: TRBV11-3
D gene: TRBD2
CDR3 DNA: TGTGCCAGCAGCTTGGGACTAGCGGGTAACACAGATACGCAGTATTTT
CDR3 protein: CASSLGLAGNTDTQYF

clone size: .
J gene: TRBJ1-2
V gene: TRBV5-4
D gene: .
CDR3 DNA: TGTGCCAGCAGCTTGGACAGGACGTATGGCTACACCTTC
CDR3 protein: CASSLDRTYGYTF

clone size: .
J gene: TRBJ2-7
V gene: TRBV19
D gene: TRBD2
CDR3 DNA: TGTGCCAGTAGTACTAAAGCGGGGTTTGGATCCTACGAGCAGTACTTC
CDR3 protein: CASSTKAGFGSYEQYF

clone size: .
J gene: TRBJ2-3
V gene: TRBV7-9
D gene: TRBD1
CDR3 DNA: TGTGCCAGCAGCCATTACAGGGGATGGGATGCAGATACGCAGTATTTT
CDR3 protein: CASSHYRGWDADTQYF

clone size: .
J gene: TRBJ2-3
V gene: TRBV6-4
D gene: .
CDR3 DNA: TGTGCCAGCAGAGCGGGCAGTGCTTCCAATACGCAGTATTTT
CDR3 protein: CASRAGSASNTQYF

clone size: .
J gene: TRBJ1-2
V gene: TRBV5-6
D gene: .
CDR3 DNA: TGTGCCAGCAGCCCTAGTAGACAGAGGATCAACTATGGCTACACCTTC
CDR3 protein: CASSPSRQRINYGYTF

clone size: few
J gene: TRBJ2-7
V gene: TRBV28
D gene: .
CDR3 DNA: TGTGCCAGCAGTTTAGGGAGAGGGACGAGGTACGAGCAGTACTTC
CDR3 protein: CASSLGRGTRYEQYF

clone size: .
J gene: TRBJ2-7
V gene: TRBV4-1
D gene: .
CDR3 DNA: TGCGCCAGCAGCCAAAACGAAAACTACGAGCAGTACTTC
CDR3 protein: CASSQNENYEQYF

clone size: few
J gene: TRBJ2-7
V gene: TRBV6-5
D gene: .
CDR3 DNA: TGTGCCAGCAGTAGCCCCCGGGTCATCCCCTACGAGCAGTACTTC
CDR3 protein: CASSSPRVIPYEQYF

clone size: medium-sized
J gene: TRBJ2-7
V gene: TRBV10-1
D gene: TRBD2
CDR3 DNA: TGCGCCAGCAGTGAGGGGACTAGCGGGATGACCTACGAGCAGTACTTC
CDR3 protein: CASSEGTSGMTYEQYF

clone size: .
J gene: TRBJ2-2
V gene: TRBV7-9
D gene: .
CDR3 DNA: TGTGCCAGCAGCTTAGCGGGGACCACCGGGGAGCTGTTTTTT
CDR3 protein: CASSLAGTTGELFF

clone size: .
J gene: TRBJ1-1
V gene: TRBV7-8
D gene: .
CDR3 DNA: TGTGCCAGCAGCTTAGCAGGGAACACTGAAGCTTTCTTT
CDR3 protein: CASSLAGNTEAFF

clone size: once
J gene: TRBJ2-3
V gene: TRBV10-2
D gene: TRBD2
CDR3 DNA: TGCGCCAGCAGGGGCGGGACTAGCGGGAGAGGTGGAGTAAGGACAGATACGCAGTATTTT
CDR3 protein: CASRGGTSGRGGVRTDTQYF

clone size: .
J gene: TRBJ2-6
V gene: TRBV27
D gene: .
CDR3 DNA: TGTGCCAGCAGTTCTTCTTACTCTGGGGCCAACGTCCTGACTTTC
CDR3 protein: CASSSSYSGANVLTF

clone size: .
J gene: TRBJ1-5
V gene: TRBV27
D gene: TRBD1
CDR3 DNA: TGTGCCGGCAGTGGGGACAGCCGCGGGGCCCAGCATTTT
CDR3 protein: CAGSGDSRGAQHF

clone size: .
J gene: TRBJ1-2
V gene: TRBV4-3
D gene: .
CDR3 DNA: TGCGCCAGCAGCCAAGAGAGGGTCACTAACTATGGCTACACCTTC
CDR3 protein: CASSQERVTNYGYTF

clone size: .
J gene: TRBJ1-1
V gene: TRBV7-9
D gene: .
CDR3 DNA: TGTGCCAGCAGCCGAACCAGCATGAACACTGAAGCTTTCTTT
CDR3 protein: CASSRTSMNTEAFF

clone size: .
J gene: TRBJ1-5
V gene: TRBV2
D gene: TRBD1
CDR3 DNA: TGTGCCAGCAGTACAGGGGCCATTAGCAATCAGCCCCAGCATTTT
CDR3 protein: CASSTGAISNQPQHF

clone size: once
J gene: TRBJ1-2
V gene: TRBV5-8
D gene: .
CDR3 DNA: TGTGCCAGCAGCTTCCCGGGACACCCGAACTATGGCTACACCTTC
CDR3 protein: CASSFPGHPNYGYTF

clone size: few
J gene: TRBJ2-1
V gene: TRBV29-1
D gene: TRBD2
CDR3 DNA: TGCAGCGTTACGAGCGGGACCCTAGCTTCCTACAATGAGCAGTTCTTC
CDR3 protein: CSVTSGTLASYNEQFF

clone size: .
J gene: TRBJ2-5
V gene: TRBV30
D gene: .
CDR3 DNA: TGTGCCTGGAGTGCACGGGGGCGAGAGACCCAGTACTTC
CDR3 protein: CAWSARGRETQYF

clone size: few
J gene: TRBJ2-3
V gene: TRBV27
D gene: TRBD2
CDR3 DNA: TGTGCCAGCCGGGGGCAGGGGCGGGAGGAGGGTGGCACAGATACGCAGTATTTT
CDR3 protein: CASRGQGREEGGTDTQYF

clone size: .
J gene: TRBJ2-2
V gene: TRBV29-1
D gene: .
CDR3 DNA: TGCAGCGTTGTCCCCCGGGAAGGGAGGACCGGGGAGCTGTTTTTT
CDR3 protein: CSVVPREGRTGELFF

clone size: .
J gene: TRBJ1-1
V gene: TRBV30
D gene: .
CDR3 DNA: TGTGCCTGGAGTTTAATCGTGGGGACTGAAGCTTTCTTT
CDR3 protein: CAWSLIVGTEAFF

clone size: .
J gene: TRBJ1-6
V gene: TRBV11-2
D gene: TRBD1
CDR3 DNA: TGTGCCAGCAGTTCGGGACAGGTGGTCTCACCCCTCCACTTT
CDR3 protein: CASSSGQVVSPLHF

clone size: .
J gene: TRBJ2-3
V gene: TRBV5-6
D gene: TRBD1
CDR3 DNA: TGTGCCAGCAGCACTAGGACAGGGGCGAGCACAGATACGCAGTATTTT
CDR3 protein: CASSTRTGASTDTQYF

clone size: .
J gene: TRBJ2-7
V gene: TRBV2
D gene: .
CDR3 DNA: TGTGCCAGCGCACCGACCTACGAGCAGTACTTC
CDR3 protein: CASAPTYEQYF

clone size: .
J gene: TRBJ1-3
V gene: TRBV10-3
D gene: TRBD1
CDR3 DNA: TGTGCCATCAAGAAGGGGGACAGGGAGGATGGAAACACCATATATTTT
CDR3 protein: CAIKKGDREDGNTIYF

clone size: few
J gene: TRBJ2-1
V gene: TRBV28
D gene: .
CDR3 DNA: TGTGCCAGCAGCGTAGGATCCAGCGGACCGGAGAATGAGCAGTTCTTC
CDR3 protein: CASSVGSSGPENEQFF

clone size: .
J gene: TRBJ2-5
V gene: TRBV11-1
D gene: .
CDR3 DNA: TGTGCCAGCAGCTCTGGGGGTCTAGCGAAAGAGACCCAGTACTTC
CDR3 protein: CASSSGGLAKETQYF

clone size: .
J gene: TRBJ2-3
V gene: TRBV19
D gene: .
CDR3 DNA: TGTGCCAGTAGCAGCGACAGGTCCTCCGATACGCAGTATTTT
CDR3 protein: CASSSDRSSDTQYF

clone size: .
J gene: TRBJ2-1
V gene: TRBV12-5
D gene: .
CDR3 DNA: TGTGCTAGTGGTTTGGTGGTGGGGGGAGGTCCCCTCTACAATGAGCAGTTCTTC
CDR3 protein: CASGLVVGGGPLYNEQFF

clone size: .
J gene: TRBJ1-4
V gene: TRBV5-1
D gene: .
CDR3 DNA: TGCGCCAGCAGCTTGGGCGTGGCTGAAAAACTGTTTTTT
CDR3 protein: CASSLGVAEKLFF

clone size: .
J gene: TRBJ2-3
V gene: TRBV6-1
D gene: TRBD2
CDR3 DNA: TGTGCCAGCAGTGTAACTAGCGGGGGGAGGGATACGCAGTATTTT
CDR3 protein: CASSVTSGGRDTQYF

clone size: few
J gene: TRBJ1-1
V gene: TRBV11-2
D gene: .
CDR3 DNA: TGTGCCAGCAGCCCAGGGGCGTGGAGCACTGAAGCTTTCTTT
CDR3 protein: CASSPGAWSTEAFF

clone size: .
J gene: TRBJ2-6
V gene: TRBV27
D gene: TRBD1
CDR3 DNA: TGTGCCAGCTCACCGGGACAGGGGGTAGTGGGGGCCAACGTCCTGACTTTC
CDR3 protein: CASSPGQGVVGANVLTF